Listed below are T cell receptor beta chains from one sample, sequenced in a study of blood T cell repertoires in COVID-19. The table came from immunoSEQ multiplex PCR; TCRdb's copy has only in-frame clones and leaves some out. The top ten hold 3.5% to 5% of the sample, which has 45,000 to 60,000 clones, 85% to 95% seen once. The sample consisted of peripheral blood. The receptor source for this set is a man aged 45-65 years with acute or convalescent COVID-19. CDR3s include the opening cysteine and the closing phenylalanine or tryptophan. D genes are given only for firm matches.

d_call j_call v_call cdr3_nt cdr3_aa
. TRBJ1-1 TRBV6-2/TRBV6-3 TGTGCCAGCAGTTCCTCTTATAGCACTGAAGCTTTCTTT CASSSSYSTEAFF
. TRBJ2-7 TRBV7-9 TGTGCCACCTCTAGAGGGCCCGCCCTCGAGCAGTACTTC CATSRGPALEQYF
TRBD1 TRBJ1-3 TRBV29-1 TGCAGCGTTGAAGTGAGGGGGCACGAAAACACCATATATTTT CSVEVRGHENTIYF
TRBD1 TRBJ2-1 TRBV6-5 TGTGCCAGCAGTTTAACCGGGACAGGGGTCTACAATGAGCAGTTCTTC CASSLTGTGVYNEQFF
TRBD1 TRBJ2-5 TRBV20-1 TGCAGTGCTAGTAATCTGGACAGGGCCTTACAAGAGACCCAGTACTTC CSASNLDRALQETQYF
. TRBJ2-7 TRBV5-1 TGCGCCAGCAGCTTGGGGGCCGAGCAGTACTTC CASSLGAEQYF
TRBD1 TRBJ1-3 TRBV5-5 TGTGCCAGCAGCTCCGGGACAGGGGGAAACACCATATATTTT CASSSGTGGNTIYF
TRBD1 TRBJ1-2 TRBV24-1 TGTGCCACTCAATTGGGACAGGGGAACTATGGCTACACCTTC CATQLGQGNYGYTF
TRBD2 TRBJ2-1 TRBV5-8 TGTGCCAGCAGCTTGGGACTAGCGGGAGGCAATGAGCAGTTCTTC CASSLGLAGGNEQFF
TRBD1 TRBJ1-3 TRBV7-9 TGTGCCAGCAGCTTCGGACAGGGGAGTGGAAACACCATATATTTT CASSFGQGSGNTIYF
. TRBJ1-2 TRBV7-2 TGTGCCAGCAGCTCCCAAGCGGGAGGGTATGGCTACACCTTC CASSSQAGGYGYTF
. TRBJ2-5 TRBV5-5 TGTGCCAGCAGCTTGGGACAAATTGAGACCCAGTACTTC CASSLGQIETQYF
. TRBJ1-1 TRBV5-6 TGTGCCAGCAGCTTCGGGACTCAGGGTGGTGAAGCTTTCTTT CASSFGTQGGEAFF
TRBD1 TRBJ2-7 TRBV2 TGTGCCAGCATGGTGGACAGGGTGGACGAGCAGTACTTC CASMVDRVDEQYF
. TRBJ2-1 TRBV5-1 TGCGCCAGCAGCTTGGCCGGCGGGATTTGGAATGAGCAGTTCTTC CASSLAGGIWNEQFF
. TRBJ2-5 TRBV5-1 TGCGCCAGCAGTTCGATCGCCGGTGAGACCCAGTACTTC CASSSIAGETQYF